This TCR beta chain is drawn from a study of blood T cells in healthy people across ages. General study findings and limits: Older age coincided with a roughly linear decline in TCR beta diversity per million T cells. Expanded clonotype changes were possibly confounded by unknown donor CMV status.

The sample holds one count of this clonotype. Its antigen is currently unknown. Germline V CDR1 and CDR2: MNHEY, SVGEGT. V was pared by 0 bases and J by 4 bases, with 12 bases between. This CDR3 has 15 amino acids. Donors each provided about 10 milliliters of peripheral blood. The use of a sample-barcoded 5' primer and a J-beta primer mix characterized a second PCR of roughly 7 to 12 cycles. Each cDNA molecule was tagged by a template-switch adaptor with 12 random nucleotides. TCRdb re-derived calls from the 5' RACE reads in MiXCR, one entry per CDR3 protein. In the table there are 1.5 million to 2 million distinct CDR3 sequences, 49% of which are singletons.

The V and J genes are TRBV6-2 or TRBV6-3 and TRBJ1-2; D remains ambiguous. The origin of this receptor is a woman aged 35 to 49 in good health. Sequences were obtained from blood. For the CDR3, the DNA is TGTGCCAGCAGTTACTCGATCGGCAGAAGCTATGGCTACACCTTC. It specifies CASSYSIGRSYGYTF.